Below, 32 T cell receptor beta chains from the same sample are listed, as sequenced in a study of blood T cell repertoires in COVID-19. Sequenced by immunoSEQ multiplex PCR; TCRdb stores in-frame clones only, minus some. The sample shows 180,000 or so clones, approximately 86% of them seen only once. The sample comprised peripheral blood. All receptors come from a man in his sixties with acute or convalescent COVID-19.

In nucleotides, the CDR3 is TGTGCCAGCAGCGCCGGGGTCCAAGAGACCCAGTACTTC. Translation gives CASSAGVQETQYF. The gene calls are TRBV9 and TRBJ2-5; maybe TRBD2 (5 bases). CDR3 size: 13 residues. Germline CDR1 reads SGDLS; CDR2 reads YYNGEE. The V end lost 3 bases, the J end lost 1 base, and 7 bases lay between the germline ends.

V and J are TRBV28 and TRBJ1-2, with 8 bases lining up with TRBD1. Germline V lookup: CDR1 MDHEN, CDR2 SYDVKM. V was clipped by 4 bases and J by 6 bases; unmatched bases: 13. The CDR3 sequence is 16 residues long. DNA for the CDR3: TGTGCCAGCAGTTCTACACGTATCTACAGGGGGGATGGCTACACCTTC. This encodes CASSSTRIYRGDGYTF.

J is TRBJ2-1 and V is TRBV10-3; TRBD1 might be the D (6 bases). Germline V gene lookup returns CDR1 ENHRY and CDR2 SYGVKD. The CDR3 sequence is 15 residues long. V was pared by 0 bases and J by 8 bases, with 14 bases between. The CDR3 nucleotides read TGTGCCATCAGTGAGTCTAGGGGGTTAGGGTATGAGCAGTTCTTC. It encodes CAISESRGLGYEQFF.

The V gene is TRBV18, the J gene TRBJ2-7, with TRBD1 matching 10 bases. This CDR3 has 15 amino acids. The germline gives CDR1 KGHSH, CDR2 LQKENI. The junction had 6 bases not matched to a gene; V was cut back by 3 bases and J by 4 bases. This CDR3 reads CASSPFGTGVYEQYF. The DNA of the CDR3 is TGTGCCAGCTCACCTTTCGGGACAGGGGTGTACGAGCAGTACTTC.

J is TRBJ2-7 and V is TRBV5-5, with TRBD1 identical over 7 bases. The CDR3 covers 16 residues. V shed 4 bases, J shed 0 bases, and the junction held 10 bases outside the gene matches. Germline V lookup: CDR1 SGHKS, CDR2 YYEKEE (reference sequence). The CDR3 sequence: CASSPRADRNSYEQYF. CDR3 nucleotides: TGTGCCAGCAGCCCCCGAGCGGACAGGAACTCCTACGAGCAGTACTTC.

The V call is TRBV28, the J call TRBJ1-2; 8 bases line up with TRBD1. Germline values: CDR1 MDHEN, CDR2 SYDVKM. The CDR3 sequence is 15 residues long. V shed 9 bases and J 0 bases; nucleotides not matched to a gene: 9. The CDR3 sequence: CASQDRAPSNYGYTF. CDR3 coding DNA: TGTGCCAGTCAGGACAGGGCCCCCTCTAACTATGGCTACACCTTC.

This clone has more than one count but fewer than ten. The J gene is TRBJ2-7, the V gene TRBV6-5; 8 nucleotides match TRBD2. Germline V lookup: CDR1 MNHEY, CDR2 SVGAGI. V shed 7 bases and J 2 bases; nucleotides not matched to a gene: 7. The length of the CDR3 is 14 residues. The CDR3 region is CASTPAGEPYEQYF. In DNA, the CDR3 is TGTGCCAGCACCCCAGCGGGAGAGCCCTACGAGCAGTACTTC.

CDR3 DNA: TGTGCCAGTAGTATATCTCGACACGCGGGGACTACCTACAATGAGCAGTTCTTC. This translates into CASSISRHAGTTYNEQFF. J is TRBJ2-1 and V is TRBV19; TRBD2 agrees at 7 bases. The V and J ends lost 2 bases and 2 bases, in that order; junction bases with no gene match: 12. CDR1 and CDR2 (germline): LNHDA, SQIVND (reference sequence). This CDR3 is 18 amino acids long.

This rearrangement joins TRBV5-1 to TRBJ2-1; 8 bases agree with TRBD1. Germline V gives CDR1 SGHRS, CDR2 YFSETQ. The CDR3 contains 14 residues. Trimming took 3 bases from V and 6 from J; bases not matched to a gene: 5. The CDR3: CASSSQGALNEQFF. The CDR3 DNA follows: TGCGCCAGCAGCTCCCAGGGGGCTCTCAATGAGCAGTTCTTC.

CDR3 DNA: TGTGCCAGTAGTATAGCGGGAAGTTACAATGAGCAGTTCTTC. Protein: CASSIAGSYNEQFF. The rearrangement joins TRBV19 to TRBJ2-1, with D possibly matching TRBD2 (5 bases). Looked up from germline, CDR1 is LNHDA and CDR2 is SQIVND (reference sequence). Deletions cut 1 base from V and 4 bases from J, with 8 bases between. The CDR3 extends over 14 amino acids.

This clone was found a few times. The CDR3 loop reads CASNDRALNTEAFF. CDR3 DNA: TGTGCCAGTAATGACAGGGCCTTGAACACTGAAGCTTTCTTT. V gene TRBV19 combines with J gene TRBJ1-1; 7 bases align to TRBD1. Looked up from germline, CDR1 is LNHDA and CDR2 is SQIVND (reference sequence). V lost 7 bases, J lost 0 bases, and 5 bases stayed unmatched. This CDR3 contains 14 residues.

The chain couples TRBV7-9 to TRBJ1-3; D unresolved. The CDR3 loop spans 12 amino acids. Trimming left V 6 bases short and J 4 bases short, with 7 bases between. Germline loops: CDR1 SEHNR, CDR2 FQNEAQ (reference sequence). The CDR3 DNA follows: TGTGCCAGCAGACCACAGGGAAACACCATATATTTT. Residues: CASRPQGNTIYF. Filled out from reference TRBV7-9 and TRBJ1-3, the complete variable domain reads DTGVSQNPRHKITKRGQNVTFRCDPISEHNRLYWYRQTLGQGPEFLTYFQNEAQLEKSRLLSDRFSAERPKGSFSTLEIQRTEQGDSAMYLCASRPQGNTIYFGEGSWLTVV.

This chain uses TRBV30 with TRBJ1-1; 7 bases match TRBD1. The trim removed 6 bases at V and 1 base at J, leaving 11 bases unmatched. This CDR3 comprises 15 residues. Germline CDR1 is GTSNPN and CDR2 is SVGIG (reference sequence). The CDR3: CACKNRDRGNTEAFF. In nucleotides, the CDR3 is TGTGCCTGTAAAAACCGGGACAGAGGGAACACTGAAGCTTTCTTT.

The V gene is TRBV5-1, the J gene TRBJ2-1; 9 nucleotides match TRBD2. The CDR3 has 15 amino acids. V lost 0 bases to trimming and J lost 9 bases; unmatched junction nucleotides: 7. CDR1 is SGHRS and CDR2 is YFSETQ in the germline V gene. CDR3 DNA: TGCGCCAGCAGCTTGGATTCTAGCGGGAATACTGAGCAGTTCTTC. It is translated as CASSLDSSGNTEQFF.

The chain links TRBV15 to TRBJ2-5; 9 bases align to TRBD1. The CDR3 totals 15 residues. Per the germline V gene, CDR1 is LNHNV and CDR2 is YYDKDF (reference sequence). The V and J ends lost 4 bases and 3 bases, in that order; junction bases with no gene match: 6. DNA for the CDR3: TGTGCCACCAGCACAGGGACAGGGAAAAAAGAGACCCAGTACTTC. Amino acids: CATSTGTGKKETQYF.

In this sample, this clone turned up once. The chain combines TRBV27 with TRBJ2-2, with 8 positions matching TRBD2. V lost 6 bases, J lost 2 bases, and 5 bases stayed unmatched. This CDR3 region has 15 residues. Germline CDR1 MNHEY, CDR2 SMNVEV (reference sequence). The CDR3 nucleotides read TGTGCCAGCAGAGTTAGCGGGGTAAACACCGGGGAGCTGTTTTTT. This encodes CASRVSGVNTGELFF.

The V and J genes are TRBV7-2 and TRBJ2-1, with a possible D match to TRBD1 (6 bases). Trimming pared 5 bases from V and 10 bases from J, leaving 15 bases between. Germline CDR1 reads SGHTA; CDR2 reads FQGNSA. The CDR3 sequence is 13 residues long. CDR3 nucleotides: TGTGCCAGCAGCACCCTGACAGGACAAGAGCAGTTCTTC. Its protein product is CASSTLTGQEQFF.

This chain joins TRBV11-2 and TRBJ1-1; 7 positions agree with TRBD1. Trimming cost V 6 bases and J 0 bases; bases outside gene matches: 4. CDR3 length equals 14 residues. Germline lookup yields CDR1 SGHAT and CDR2 FQNNGV. Here the CDR3 DNA reads TGTGCCAGCAGGCGGGACAGTCTGAACACTGAAGCTTTCTTT. Translated: CASRRDSLNTEAFF.

The rearrangement links TRBV28 to TRBJ2-4; a possible D gene is TRBD1 (6 bases). CDR1 is MDHEN, CDR2 SYDVKM, per germline. V lost 6 bases to trimming and J lost 5 bases, with 11 bases between them. The CDR3 contains 13 residues. The CDR3 region is CASRSGGQNIQYF. The DNA of the CDR3 is TGTGCCAGCAGGTCTGGGGGCCAAAACATTCAGTACTTC.

The genes are TRBV15 and TRBJ1-6, with no clear D. CDR3 length: 13 residues. The germline gives CDR1 LNHNV, CDR2 YYDKDF (reference sequence). Trimming cost V 3 bases and J 10 bases, with 10 bases left between them. CDR3 region: CATSSHQMSPLHF. Written as DNA, the CDR3 is TGTGCCACCAGCAGTCACCAGATGTCACCCCTCCACTTT.

This clone has a single count. The chain uses TRBV15 and TRBJ2-6; D is unclear. Germline assignment: CDR1 LNHNV and CDR2 YYDKDF (reference sequence). The V gene lost 3 bases and the J gene lost 0 bases, with 6 bases spanning the gap. The CDR3 spans 15 residues. This chain's CDR3 is CATSSLNSGANVLTF. In nucleotides, the CDR3 is TGTGCCACCAGCAGCCTTAACTCTGGGGCCAACGTCCTGACTTTC.

The chain carries TRBV28 and TRBJ1-2, with D maybe TRBD1 (6 bases). CDR1 is MDHEN and CDR2 is SYDVKM in the germline V gene. The CDR3 extends over 14 amino acids. Between the trimmed V and J ends, which lost 6 bases and 4 bases, there was a span of 15 bases. The CDR3, as DNA: TGTGCCAGCAGCCAGGGACATAGCGCCTATGGCTACACCTTC. Its translation is CASSQGHSAYGYTF.

The rearrangement links TRBV3-1 (or the pseudogene TRBV3-2) to TRBJ1-4, with 8 bases that match TRBD1. The CDR3 consists of 15 residues. Trimming at V came to 6 bases and at J to 8 bases, leaving 11 bases not matched to a gene. The germline CDR1 and CDR2 sequences are LGHDT and YNNKEL (reference sequence). CDR3 loop: CASSNLRQGREKLFF. In DNA, the CDR3 is TGTGCCAGCAGTAATCTTCGACAGGGGCGGGAAAAACTGTTTTTT.

The CDR3 loop is CASSLAGGGTKAFF. As DNA, the CDR3 is TGTGCCAGCAGCTTAGCAGGGGGCGGAACTAAAGCTTTCTTT. The V and J genes are TRBV7-3 and TRBJ1-1, with 8 nucleotides matching TRBD1. V was pared by 2 bases and J by 9 bases, with 8 bases of the junction left unmatched. Germline V lookup: CDR1 SGHTA, CDR2 FQGTGA. The CDR3 length is 14 residues.

The genes are TRBV5-1 and TRBJ1-2, with 7 bases aligning to TRBD1. Looked up from germline, CDR1 is SGHRS and CDR2 is YFSETQ. The CDR3 extends over 13 amino acids. The ends lost 1 base at V and 6 bases at J; junction bases unmatched: 3. CDR3 DNA sequence: TGCGCCAGCAGCTTGACCACAGGGGATGGCTACACCTTC. The encoded protein is CASSLTTGDGYTF. The variable domain in full, completed from reference TRBV5-1 and TRBJ1-2, reads KAGVTQTPRYLIKTRGQQVTLSCSPISGHRSVSWYQQTPGQGLQFLFEYFSETQRNKGNFPGRFSGRQFSNSRSEMNVSTLELGDSALYLCASSLTTGDGYTFGSGTRLTVV.

The gene calls are TRBV5-4 and TRBJ1-2, with TRBD1 matching over 7 bases. Germline CDR1 SGHNT, CDR2 YYREEE (reference sequence). The J segment lost 6 bases and the V segment lost 4 bases, leaving 12 bases of the junction unmatched. This CDR3 comprises 15 residues. This chain's CDR3 is CASSGRQGKLDGYTF. The CDR3 DNA reads TGTGCCAGCAGCGGGAGACAGGGCAAATTGGATGGCTACACCTTC.

The chain has TRBV19 and TRBJ1-5; D is uncertain. The V end lost 3 bases, the J end lost 4 bases, and 10 bases lay between the germline ends. CDR3 length: 14 residues. Germline assignment: CDR1 LNHDA and CDR2 SQIVND (reference sequence). DNA of the CDR3: TGTGCCAGTAGTATTCGAGGAGGGAATCAGCCCCAGCATTTT. It is translated as CASSIRGGNQPQHF.

The chain combines TRBV2 with TRBJ1-2; unclear D gene. Germline CDR1 reads SNHLY; CDR2 reads FYNNEI. Trimming removed 3 bases at V and 5 bases at J, with 13 bases between. The CDR3 is 14 amino acids. The CDR3 protein is CASSDPRSAYGYTF. In DNA form, the CDR3 reads TGTGCCAGCAGTGATCCGAGGAGCGCGTATGGCTACACCTTC.

This sequence joins TRBV5-4 and TRBJ1-4; 10 bases line up with TRBD1. Germline lookup yields CDR1 SGHNT and CDR2 YYREEE (reference sequence). CDR3 length equals 16 residues. V lost 5 bases, J lost 3 bases, and 7 bases stayed unmatched. CDR3 in DNA: TGTGCCAGCAGTCGGACAGGGGGGTCATCTAATGAAAAACTGTTTTTT. This codes for CASSRTGGSSNEKLFF.

The chain joins TRBV18 to TRBJ2-3; D is unresolved. CDR1 KGHSH and CDR2 LQKENI come from the germline V gene. The V end lost 1 base, the J end lost 4 bases, and 9 bases lay between the germline ends. The CDR3 runs to 14 residues. CDR3 DNA sequence: TGTGCCAGCTCACCACTGCCGAGCTCAGATACGCAGTATTTT. Amino acid sequence: CASSPLPSSDTQYF.

V is TRBV7-8 and J is TRBJ2-1; 13 nucleotides line up with TRBD2. The trim removed 5 bases at V and 10 bases at J, leaving 5 bases unmatched. Germline loops: CDR1 SGHVS, CDR2 FQNEAQ. The CDR3 contains 14 residues. The CDR3 sequence: CASSPTSGRREQFF. The CDR3 DNA follows: TGTGCCAGCAGCCCGACTAGCGGGAGGCGCGAGCAGTTCTTC.

The rearrangement joins TRBV19 to TRBJ1-1; D gene ambiguous. CDR1 LNHDA and CDR2 SQIVND come from the germline V gene (reference sequence). The ends were cut back, 10 bases at V and 6 bases at J, with 12 bases in the middle. The CDR3 sequence is 11 residues long. The CDR3 sequence is CATRFVSEAFF. In DNA, the CDR3 is TGTGCCACTCGGTTTGTCTCTGAAGCTTTCTTT.